One sample yielded the 23 T cell receptor beta chains listed below, sequenced in a study of blood T cell repertoires in COVID-19. The data were produced by immunoSEQ multiplex PCR, yet TCRdb's version contains in-frame clones alone and is incomplete. The repertoire holds approximately 19,000 clones, with approximately 90% as singletons. Sequencing used peripheral blood. These receptors were obtained from a human donor in a cohort sampled during active COVID-19.

The chain has TRBV19 and TRBJ2-5; maybe TRBD1 (5 bases). From germline, CDR1 is LNHDA and CDR2 SQIVND (reference sequence). The CDR3 contains 12 residues. V dropped 5 bases and J dropped 5 bases, with 9 bases sitting between them. The CDR3 bases are TGTGCCAGTAGTTTATCAGGGGAGACCCAGTACTTC. Translating gives CASSLSGETQYF.

V gene TRBV14 combines with J gene TRBJ2-3; the D is unclear. Trimming took 3 bases from V and 6 from J, leaving 13 bases between them. Germline CDR1 and CDR2: SGHDN and FVKESK. The CDR3 consists of 14 residues. The CDR3 loop is CASSHPNARDTQYF. CDR3 nucleotide sequence: TGTGCCAGCAGCCATCCCAACGCTCGGGATACGCAGTATTTT.

This chain uses TRBV15 with TRBJ2-5; D unresolved. This CDR3 spans 15 amino acids. CDR1 is LNHNV and CDR2 is YYDKDF in the germline V gene (reference sequence). Trimming cost V 0 bases and J 5 bases, with 13 bases left between them. The CDR3 sequence is CATSRDPSSWETQYF. For the CDR3, the DNA is TGTGCCACCAGCAGAGATCCATCGAGTTGGGAGACCCAGTACTTC.

The chain couples TRBV19 to TRBJ2-1, with 8 bases matching TRBD1. This CDR3 region has 15 residues. CDR1 is LNHDA, CDR2 SQIVND, per germline (reference sequence). The V and J ends lost 1 base and 8 bases, in that order; junction bases with no gene match: 7. CDR3 nucleotide sequence: TGTGCCAGTAGTATAGGGACAGGGTCCCTTGATGAGCAGTTCTTC. It is translated as CASSIGTGSLDEQFF.

This clone was seen a handful of times. The rearrangement joins TRBV19 to TRBJ2-6; weak D call: TRBD1 (6 bases). CDR3 length: 16 amino acids. From germline, CDR1 is LNHDA and CDR2 SQIVND (reference sequence). V was clipped by 3 bases and J by 0 bases, with 9 bases between them. CDR3 loop: CASSMAGVSGANVLTF. The CDR3, as DNA: TGTGCCAGTAGTATGGCAGGGGTCTCTGGGGCCAACGTCCTGACTTTC.

The chain links TRBV6-5 to TRBJ2-7; a weak D match, TRBD1 (6 bases). V was pared by 6 bases and J by 5 bases, with 11 bases between. There are 12 residues in the CDR3. Germline-derived CDR1 and CDR2 are MNHEY and SVGAGI. The CDR3 DNA sequence: TGTGCCAGCAGCCAACAGGGCGACGAGCAGTACTTC. Translation gives CASSQQGDEQYF.

The chain joins TRBV28 to TRBJ2-2, with 7 bases matching TRBD1. The length of the CDR3 is 15 residues. Germline CDR1 and CDR2: MDHEN and SYDVKM. Trimming took 6 bases from V and 3 from J; bases not matched to a gene: 7. CDR3 protein: CASRVWTGDTGELFF. CDR3 DNA sequence: TGTGCCAGCAGGGTTTGGACAGGAGACACCGGGGAGCTGTTTTTT.

The rearrangement uses TRBV11-2 and TRBJ1-1; D perhaps matches TRBD1 (6 bases). Trimming took 1 base from V and 4 from J, leaving 10 bases between them. The CDR3 spans 14 residues. Germline CDR1 SGHAT, CDR2 FQNNGV. The CDR3 nucleotides read TGTGCCAGCAGCTTAGGGTCAGGGGCCACTGAAGCTTTCTTT. It encodes CASSLGSGATEAFF.

This chain links TRBV2 with TRBJ2-5, with 7 positions matching TRBD2. V dropped 1 base and J dropped 4; count of bases not matched to a gene: 3. From germline, CDR1 is SNHLY and CDR2 FYNNEI. The CDR3 is made up of 14 amino acids. CDR3 amino acids: CASSEGLAVETQYF. Written as DNA, the CDR3 is TGTGCCAGCAGTGAAGGCCTAGCGGTAGAGACCCAGTACTTC.

The chain is built from TRBV2 and TRBJ2-5, with 9 bases fitting TRBD2. Losses at the gene ends were 9 bases for V and 5 bases for J; bases not matched to a gene: 13. The length of the CDR3 is 15 residues. Germline V gives CDR1 SNHLY, CDR2 FYNNEI. The CDR3 loop reads CARGGASGEGETQYF. The DNA for the CDR3 is TGTGCCAGAGGGGGAGCTAGCGGGGAGGGTGAGACCCAGTACTTC.

In its sample, this clone was seen once. The rearrangement joins TRBV29-1 to TRBJ2-1; the match to TRBD1 covers 10 bases. The CDR3 runs 15 residues. J was trimmed by 4 bases and V by 6 bases; bases with no gene match: 9. The germline V gene has CDR1 SQVTM and CDR2 ANQGSEA. Here the CDR3 reads CSVQGGQGPYNEQFF. CDR3 bases: TGCAGCGTCCAGGGGGGACAGGGGCCTTACAATGAGCAGTTCTTC.

The chain uses TRBV3-1 (or the pseudogene TRBV3-2) and TRBJ1-6; TRBD1 matches 7 bases. The CDR3 loop spans 14 amino acids. CDR1 and CDR2 (germline): LGHDT, YNNKEL (reference sequence). Germline trimming cut 2 bases from V and 8 bases from J; bases unmatched to any gene: 3. Here the CDR3 DNA reads TGTGCCAGCAGCCAACGAACAGGGGATTCACCCCTCCACTTT. Its protein product is CASSQRTGDSPLHF.

The genes are TRBV19 and TRBJ2-3; 10 nucleotides agree with TRBD1. CDR3 length: 16 amino acids. The germline gives CDR1 LNHDA, CDR2 SQIVND (reference sequence). Trimming took 11 bases from V and 3 from J; bases not matched to a gene: 14. The CDR3 DNA follows: TGTGCCGCTAAATCGACAGGGGGCACAGTTACAGATACGCAGTATTTT. Translated, it gives CAAKSTGGTVTDTQYF. Filled out from reference TRBV19 and TRBJ2-3, the complete variable domain reads DGGITQSPKYLFRKEGQNVTLSCEQNLNHDAMYWYRQDPGQGLRLIYYSQIVNDFQKGDIAEGYSVSREKKESFPLTVTSAQKNPTAFYLCAAKSTGGTVTDTQYFGPGTRLTVL.

The V call is TRBV6-1, the J call TRBJ1-5, with 9 bases matching TRBD1. The CDR3 consists of 16 residues. CDR1 and CDR2 (germline): MNHNS, SASEGT. The junction had 8 bases not matched to a gene; V was cut back by 2 bases and J by 6 bases. CDR3 sequence: CASSEQGQGLSQPQHF. The CDR3 DNA reads TGTGCCAGCAGTGAACAGGGACAGGGACTGTCTCAGCCCCAGCATTTT.

V is TRBV7-3 and J is TRBJ2-5, with 10 bases identical to TRBD2. With 5 bases clipped from V and 5 bases from J, the junction kept 5 bases outside the gene matches. Germline CDR1 reads SGHTA; CDR2 reads FQGTGA. The CDR3 is 14 amino acids. The CDR3 spells CASSPSGGWETQYF. The CDR3 DNA is TGTGCCAGCAGCCCTAGCGGGGGCTGGGAGACCCAGTACTTC. The whole variable domain, filled in from reference TRBV7-3 and TRBJ2-5, reads GAGVSQTPSNKVTEKGKYVELRCDPISGHTALYWYRQSLGQGPEFLIYFQGTGAADDSGLPNDRFFAVRPEGSVSTLKIQRTERGDSAVYLCASSPSGGWETQYFGPGTRLLVL.

This clone was found once. The V call is TRBV12-5, the J call TRBJ2-7; the match to TRBD1 covers 7 bases. The germline gives CDR1 LGHNT, CDR2 FRNRAP. After removal of 5 bases from V and 5 bases from J, the junction contained 15 bases not matched to a gene. The CDR3 is made up of 16 amino acids. CDR3 nucleotides: TGTGCTAGTGGTACCACCACAGGGGTGGGACGCCACGAGCAGTACTTC. Translation: CASGTTTGVGRHEQYF.

The chain has TRBV6-2 or TRBV6-3 and TRBJ1-1; 10 bases align to TRBD1. CDR3 length equals 16 residues. Germline trimming cut 6 bases from V and 6 bases from J; bases unmatched to any gene: 13. CDR1 and CDR2 (germline): MNHEY, SVGEGT. This chain's CDR3 is CASRPRQGALPAEAFF. The DNA of the CDR3 is TGTGCCAGCAGACCTAGACAGGGGGCTCTTCCGGCTGAAGCTTTCTTT.

The rearrangement uses TRBV29-1 and TRBJ1-2; no clear D. Germline CDR1 and CDR2: SQVTM and ANQGSEA. Trimming pared 0 bases from V and 5 bases from J, leaving 7 bases between. The CDR3 consists of 12 residues. The CDR3: CSVEDKQYGYTF. CDR3 coding DNA: TGCAGCGTTGAAGATAAACAGTATGGCTACACCTTC.

The V call is TRBV4-3, the J call TRBJ2-6, with 11 bases identical to TRBD1. CDR3 length: 19 residues. CDR1 is LGHNA, CDR2 YSLEER, per germline. Germline trimming cut 5 bases from V and 0 bases from J; bases unmatched to any gene: 9. CDR3 region: CASSIAWTGGSSGANVLTF. The CDR3 DNA sequence: TGCGCCAGCAGCATAGCCTGGACAGGGGGCAGCTCTGGGGCCAACGTCCTGACTTTC.

This chain uses TRBV19 with TRBJ1-3; D is unresolved. The ends were cut back, 8 bases at V and 2 bases at J, with 13 bases in the middle. The length of the CDR3 is 14 residues. Looked up from germline, CDR1 is LNHDA and CDR2 is SQIVND (reference sequence). In nucleotides, the CDR3 is TGTGCCAGTCGAACCACCGCGACTGGAAACACCATATATTTT. Amino acids: CASRTTATGNTIYF.

CDR3 loop: CSVEGRGVGEKLFF. CDR3 coding DNA: TGCAGCGTTGAAGGCAGGGGGGTAGGTGAAAAACTGTTTTTT. This chain joins TRBV29-1 and TRBJ1-4; 7 bases agree with TRBD1. There are 14 residues in the CDR3. V dropped 1 base and J dropped 7; count of bases not matched to a gene: 6. The V gene's germline CDR1 is SQVTM and CDR2 ANQGSEA.

The chain employs TRBV6-5 and TRBJ2-7; 8 nucleotides agree with TRBD2. Germline values: CDR1 MNHEY, CDR2 SVGAGI. The length of the CDR3 is 14 residues. J was trimmed by 3 bases and V by 9 bases; bases with no gene match: 10. CDR3 loop: CASAREGKFYEQYF. The CDR3 bases are TGTGCCAGTGCCCGGGAGGGAAAGTTCTACGAGCAGTACTTC.

J is TRBJ2-3 and V is TRBV19; 8 nucleotides line up with TRBD1. The length of the CDR3 is 18 residues. V shed 2 bases, J shed 2 bases, and the junction held 12 bases outside the gene matches. CDR1 is LNHDA and CDR2 is SQIVND in the germline V gene (reference sequence). CDR3 in DNA: TGTGCCAGTAGTATATCCCGGACAGGGAGTGGGGCCACAGATACGCAGTATTTT. Residues: CASSISRTGSGATDTQYF.